This T cell receptor beta chain was identified during a study of cytomegalovirus exposure and HLA in healthy donors. Study-level findings and limits: The authors enumerated roughly 160 TCR beta chains as linked to cytomegalovirus.

Sequencing used immunoSEQ multiplex PCR; TCRdb keeps in-frame clones, though not all of them. Of about 200,000 clones listed, around four fifths are singletons. Trimming removed 4 bases from V and 0 bases from J; junction bases left unmatched: 7. This CDR3 region has 17 residues. Germline CDR1 SGHRS, CDR2 YFSETQ. For this clone: The target antigen is unknown.

The sequence was obtained from a woman younger than 30 in good health and CMV-seronegative. Sequenced sample: PBMCs. This chain uses TRBV5-1 with TRBJ2-2; TRBD1 matches at 9 bases. The CDR3, as DNA: TGCGCCAGCAGCCCCGGGACAGGGTCCGCGAACACCGGGGAGCTGTTTTTT. Protein: CASSPGTGSANTGELFF. Variable domain in full (rest from reference TRBV5-1 and TRBJ2-2): KAGVTQTPRYLIKTRGQQVTLSCSPISGHRSVSWYQQTPGQGLQFLFEYFSETQRNKGNFPGRFSGRQFSNSRSEMNVSTLELGDSALYLCASSPGTGSANTGELFFGEGSRLTVL.